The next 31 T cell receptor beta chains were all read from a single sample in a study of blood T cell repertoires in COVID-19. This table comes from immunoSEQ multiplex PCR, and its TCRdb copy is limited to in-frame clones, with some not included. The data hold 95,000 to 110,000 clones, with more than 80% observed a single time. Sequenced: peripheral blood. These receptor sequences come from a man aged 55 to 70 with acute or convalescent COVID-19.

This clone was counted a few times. In DNA, the CDR3 is TGTGCCACCGCCGGACAGGATAATTCACCCCTCCACTTT. This gives the protein CATAGQDNSPLHF. The J gene is TRBJ1-6, the V gene TRBV10-3; 7 bases align to TRBD1. Germline-derived CDR1 and CDR2 are ENHRY and SYGVKD. The CDR3 contains 13 residues. Trimming took 10 bases from V and 5 from J; bases not matched to a gene: 5.

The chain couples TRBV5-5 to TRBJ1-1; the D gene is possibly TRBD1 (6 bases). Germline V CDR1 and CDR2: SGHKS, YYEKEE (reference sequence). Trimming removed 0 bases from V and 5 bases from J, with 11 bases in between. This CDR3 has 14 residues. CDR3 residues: CASSLAGQGTEAFF. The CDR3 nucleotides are TGTGCCAGCAGCTTGGCAGGGCAGGGGACTGAAGCTTTCTTT.

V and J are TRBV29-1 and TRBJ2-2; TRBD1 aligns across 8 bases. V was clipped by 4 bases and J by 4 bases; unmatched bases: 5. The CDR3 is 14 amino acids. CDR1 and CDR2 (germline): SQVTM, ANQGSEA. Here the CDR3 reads CSVGSQGVTGELFF. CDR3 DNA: TGCAGCGTTGGGTCACAGGGGGTCACCGGGGAGCTGTTTTTT.

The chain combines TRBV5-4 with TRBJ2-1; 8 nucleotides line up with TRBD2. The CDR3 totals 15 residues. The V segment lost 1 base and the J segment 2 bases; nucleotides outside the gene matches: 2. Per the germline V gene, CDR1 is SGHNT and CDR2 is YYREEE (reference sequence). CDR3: CASSLPSGPYNEQFF. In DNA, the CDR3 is TGTGCCAGCAGCTTGCCTAGCGGGCCCTACAATGAGCAGTTCTTC.

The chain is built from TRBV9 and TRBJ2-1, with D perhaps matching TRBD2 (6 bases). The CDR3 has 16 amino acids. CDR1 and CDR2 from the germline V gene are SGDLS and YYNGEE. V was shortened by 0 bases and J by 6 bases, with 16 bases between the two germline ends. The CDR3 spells CASSVVPSELANEQFF. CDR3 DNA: TGTGCCAGCAGCGTAGTTCCTAGCGAGTTGGCCAATGAGCAGTTCTTC.

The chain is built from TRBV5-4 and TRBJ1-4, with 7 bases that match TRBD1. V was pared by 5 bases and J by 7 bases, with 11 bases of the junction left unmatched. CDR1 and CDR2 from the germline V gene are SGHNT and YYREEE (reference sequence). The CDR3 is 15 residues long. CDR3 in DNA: TGTGCCAGCAGGCGTGACAGGGTAGGGAGTGAAAAACTGTTTTTT. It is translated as CASRRDRVGSEKLFF.

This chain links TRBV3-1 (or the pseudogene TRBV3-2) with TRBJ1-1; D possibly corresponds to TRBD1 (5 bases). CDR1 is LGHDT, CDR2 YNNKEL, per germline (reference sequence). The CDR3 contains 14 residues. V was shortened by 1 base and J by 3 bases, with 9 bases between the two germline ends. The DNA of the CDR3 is TGTGCCAGCAGCCAAGCAGGGTTGGACACTGAAGCTTTCTTT. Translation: CASSQAGLDTEAFF.

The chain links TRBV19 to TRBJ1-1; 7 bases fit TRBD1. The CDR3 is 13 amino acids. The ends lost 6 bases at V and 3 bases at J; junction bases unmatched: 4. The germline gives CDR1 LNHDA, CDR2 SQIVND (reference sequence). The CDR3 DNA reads TGTGCCAGTAGCAGGGGACAGCACACTGAAGCTTTCTTT. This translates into CASSRGQHTEAFF.

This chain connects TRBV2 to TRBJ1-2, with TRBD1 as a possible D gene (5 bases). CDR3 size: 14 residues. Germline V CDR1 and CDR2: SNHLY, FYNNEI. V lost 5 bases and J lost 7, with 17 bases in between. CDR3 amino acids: CASSRDSDISGYTF. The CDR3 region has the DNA TGTGCCAGCAGTCGGGACTCTGATATCTCTGGCTACACCTTC.

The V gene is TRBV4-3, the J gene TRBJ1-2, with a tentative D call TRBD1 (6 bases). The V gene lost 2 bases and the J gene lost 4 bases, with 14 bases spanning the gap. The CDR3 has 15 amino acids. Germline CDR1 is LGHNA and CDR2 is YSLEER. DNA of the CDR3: TGCGCCAGCAGCCAAAGTTACCAGGACAGCTATGGCTACACCTTC. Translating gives CASSQSYQDSYGYTF.

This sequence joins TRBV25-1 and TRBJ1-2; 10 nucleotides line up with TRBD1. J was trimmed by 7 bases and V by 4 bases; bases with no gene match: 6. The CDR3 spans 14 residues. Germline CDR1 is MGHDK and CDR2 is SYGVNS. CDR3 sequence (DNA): TGTGCCAGCAGTGTTGGACAGGGGGTTGTTGGCTACACCTTC. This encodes CASSVGQGVVGYTF.

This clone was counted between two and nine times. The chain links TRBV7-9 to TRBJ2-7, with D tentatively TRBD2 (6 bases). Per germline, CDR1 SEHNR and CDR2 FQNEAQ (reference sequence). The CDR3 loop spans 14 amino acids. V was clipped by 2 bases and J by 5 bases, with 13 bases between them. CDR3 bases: TGTGCCAGCAGCTTATATAACTCGGGGGACGAGCAGTACTTC. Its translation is CASSLYNSGDEQYF.

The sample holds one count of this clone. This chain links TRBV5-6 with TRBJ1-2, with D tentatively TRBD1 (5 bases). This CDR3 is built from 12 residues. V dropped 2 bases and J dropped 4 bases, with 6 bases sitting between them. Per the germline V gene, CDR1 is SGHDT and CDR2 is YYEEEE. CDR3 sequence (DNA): TGTGCCAGCAGCTTCCAGGGCTATGGCTACACCTTC. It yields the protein CASSFQGYGYTF.

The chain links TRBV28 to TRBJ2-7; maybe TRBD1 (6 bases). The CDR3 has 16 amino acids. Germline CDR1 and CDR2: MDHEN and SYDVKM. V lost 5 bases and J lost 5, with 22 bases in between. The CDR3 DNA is TGTGCCAGCAGTCCAACCGTGACAGGCTTGAGCGACGAGCAGTACTTC. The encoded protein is CASSPTVTGLSDEQYF.

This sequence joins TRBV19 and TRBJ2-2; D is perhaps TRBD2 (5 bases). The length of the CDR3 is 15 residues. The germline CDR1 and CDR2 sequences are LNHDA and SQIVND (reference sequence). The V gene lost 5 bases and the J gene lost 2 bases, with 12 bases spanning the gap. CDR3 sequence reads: CASSGGSSNTGELFF. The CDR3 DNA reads TGTGCCAGTAGTGGCGGGTCTTCCAACACCGGGGAGCTGTTTTTT.

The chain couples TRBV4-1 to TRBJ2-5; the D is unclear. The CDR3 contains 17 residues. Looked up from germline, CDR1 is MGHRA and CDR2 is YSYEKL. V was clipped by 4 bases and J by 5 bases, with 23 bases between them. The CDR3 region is CASSRGIKSVLQETQYF. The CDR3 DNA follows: TGCGCCAGCAGCCGAGGAATAAAGTCGGTTCTCCAGGAGACCCAGTACTTC.

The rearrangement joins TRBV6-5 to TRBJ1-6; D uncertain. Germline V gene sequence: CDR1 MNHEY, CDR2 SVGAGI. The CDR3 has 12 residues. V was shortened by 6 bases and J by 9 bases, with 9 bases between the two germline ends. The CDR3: CASRRVTSPLHF. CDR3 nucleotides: TGTGCCAGCAGGAGGGTGACTTCACCCCTCCACTTT.

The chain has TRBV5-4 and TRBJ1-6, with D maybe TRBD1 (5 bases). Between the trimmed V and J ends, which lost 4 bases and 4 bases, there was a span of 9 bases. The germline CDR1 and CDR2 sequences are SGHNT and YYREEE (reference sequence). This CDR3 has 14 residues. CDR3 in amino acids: CASSVQGYNSPLHF. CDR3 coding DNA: TGTGCCAGCAGCGTGCAGGGTTATAATTCACCCCTCCACTTT.

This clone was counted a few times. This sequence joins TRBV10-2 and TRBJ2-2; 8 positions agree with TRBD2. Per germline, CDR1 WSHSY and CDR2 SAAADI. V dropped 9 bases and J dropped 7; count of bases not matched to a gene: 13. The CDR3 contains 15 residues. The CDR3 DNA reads TGCGCCAGTGAGGCGGGAGGAGGTCGGGGCGGGGAGCTGTTTTTT. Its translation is CASEAGGGRGGELFF.

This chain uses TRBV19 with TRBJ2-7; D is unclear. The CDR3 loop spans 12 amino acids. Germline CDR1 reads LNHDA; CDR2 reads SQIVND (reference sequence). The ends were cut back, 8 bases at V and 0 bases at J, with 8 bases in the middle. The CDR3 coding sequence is TGTGCCAGTCGCTCAGGCTCCTACGAGCAGTACGTC. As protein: CASRSGSYEQYV.

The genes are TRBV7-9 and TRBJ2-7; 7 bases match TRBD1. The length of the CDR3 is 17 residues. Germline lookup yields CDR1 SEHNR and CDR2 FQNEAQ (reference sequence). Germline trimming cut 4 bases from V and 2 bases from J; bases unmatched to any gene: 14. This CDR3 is CASSSESLTGFAYEQYF. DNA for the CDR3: TGTGCCAGCAGCTCGGAGAGTTTGACAGGGTTTGCCTACGAGCAGTACTTC.

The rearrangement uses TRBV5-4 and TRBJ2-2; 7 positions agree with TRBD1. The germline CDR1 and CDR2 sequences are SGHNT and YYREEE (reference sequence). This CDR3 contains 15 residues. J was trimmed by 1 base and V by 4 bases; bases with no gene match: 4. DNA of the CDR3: TGTGCCAGCAGCACAGGGGCGCTGAACACCGGGGAGCTGTTTTTT. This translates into CASSTGALNTGELFF.

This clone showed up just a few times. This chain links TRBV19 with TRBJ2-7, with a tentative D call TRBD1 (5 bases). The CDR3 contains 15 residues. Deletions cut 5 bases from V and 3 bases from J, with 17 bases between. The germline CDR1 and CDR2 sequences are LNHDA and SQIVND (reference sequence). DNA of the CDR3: TGTGCCAGTAGTCCAAAGGACAAGGCGAACTACGAGCAGTACTTC. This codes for CASSPKDKANYEQYF.

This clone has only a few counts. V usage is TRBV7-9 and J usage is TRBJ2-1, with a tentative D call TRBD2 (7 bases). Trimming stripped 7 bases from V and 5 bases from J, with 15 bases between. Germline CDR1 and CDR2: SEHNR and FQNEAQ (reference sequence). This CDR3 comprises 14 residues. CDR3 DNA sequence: TGTGCCAGCACCTCGGGGGGCTTGGACAATGAGCAGTTCTTC. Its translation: CASTSGGLDNEQFF.

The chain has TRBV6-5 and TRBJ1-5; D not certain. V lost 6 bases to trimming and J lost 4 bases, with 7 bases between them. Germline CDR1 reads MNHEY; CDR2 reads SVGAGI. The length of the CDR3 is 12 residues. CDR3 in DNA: TGTGCCAGCAGCCAACTTAATCAGCCCCAGCATTTT. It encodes CASSQLNQPQHF.

The CDR3 reads CASSLPSGNYNEQFF. CDR3 coding DNA: TGTGCCAGCAGTTTACCTAGCGGGAACTACAATGAGCAGTTCTTC. The rearrangement uses TRBV27 and TRBJ2-1; TRBD2 matches at 9 bases. There are 15 residues in the CDR3. CDR1 is MNHEY and CDR2 is SMNVEV in the germline V gene (reference sequence). The V gene end was trimmed by 2 bases and the J gene end by 3 bases; junction bases not matched to a gene: 2.

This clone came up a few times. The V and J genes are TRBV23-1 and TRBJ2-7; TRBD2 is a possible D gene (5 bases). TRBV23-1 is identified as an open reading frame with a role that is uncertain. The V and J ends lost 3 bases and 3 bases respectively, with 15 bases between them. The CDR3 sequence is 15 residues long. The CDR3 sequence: CASSQKRDPIYEQYV. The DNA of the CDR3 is TGCGCCAGCAGTCAGAAGAGGGATCCCATCTACGAGCAGTACGTC.

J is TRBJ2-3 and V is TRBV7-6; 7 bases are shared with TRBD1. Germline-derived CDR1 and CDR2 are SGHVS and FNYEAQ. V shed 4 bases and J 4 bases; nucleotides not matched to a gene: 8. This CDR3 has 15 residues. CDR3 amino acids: CASSSPTGTADTQYF. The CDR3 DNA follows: TGTGCCAGCAGCTCCCCGACAGGGACAGCAGATACGCAGTATTTT.

The CDR3 region has the DNA TGTGCCAGCACGAAGCTGGGCGGGGACACTGAAGCTTTCTTT. Its protein product is CASTKLGGDTEAFF. This sequence joins TRBV3-1 (or the pseudogene TRBV3-2) and TRBJ1-1; unclear D gene. Trimming took off 7 bases at V and 3 bases at J, with 15 bases between the two ends. Germline V gene lookup returns CDR1 LGHDT and CDR2 YNNKEL (reference sequence). CDR3 length: 14 residues.

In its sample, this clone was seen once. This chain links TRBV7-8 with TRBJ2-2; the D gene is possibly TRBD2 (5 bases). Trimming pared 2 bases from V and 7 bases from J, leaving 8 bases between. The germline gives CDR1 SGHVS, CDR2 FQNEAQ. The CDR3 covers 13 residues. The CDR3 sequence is CASSLSRGGELFF. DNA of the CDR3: TGTGCCAGCAGCTTAAGCCGGGGCGGGGAGCTGTTTTTT.

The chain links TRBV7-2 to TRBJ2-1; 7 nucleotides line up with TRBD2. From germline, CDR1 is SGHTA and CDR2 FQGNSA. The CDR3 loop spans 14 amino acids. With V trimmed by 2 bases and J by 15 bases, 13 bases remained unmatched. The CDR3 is CASSLRPGPRGGFF. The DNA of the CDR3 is TGTGCCAGCAGCTTAAGACCGGGACCGCGCGGGGGGTTCTTC.